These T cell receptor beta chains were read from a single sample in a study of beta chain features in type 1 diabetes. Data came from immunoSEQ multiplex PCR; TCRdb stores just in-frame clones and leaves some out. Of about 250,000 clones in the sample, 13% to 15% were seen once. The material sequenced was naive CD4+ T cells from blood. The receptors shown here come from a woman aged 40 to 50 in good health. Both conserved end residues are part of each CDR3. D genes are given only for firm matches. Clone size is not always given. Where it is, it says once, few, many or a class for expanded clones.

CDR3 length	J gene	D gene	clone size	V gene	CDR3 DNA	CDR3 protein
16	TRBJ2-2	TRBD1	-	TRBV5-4	TGTGCCAGCAGCTTGGGGGACAGGGGACTCACCGGGGAGCTGTTTTTT	CASSLGDRGLTGELFF
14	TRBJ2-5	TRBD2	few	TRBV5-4	TGTGCCAGCAGCTTGGAGACTAGCGGGGGCCCCCAGTACTTC	CASSLETSGGPQYF
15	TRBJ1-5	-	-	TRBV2	TGTGCCAGCAGTGTATCAGGGGCGGAAAATCAGCCCCAGCATTTT	CASSVSGAENQPQHF
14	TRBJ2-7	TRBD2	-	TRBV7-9	TGTGCCAGCCAGCGGGGGTCGGCGACCTACGAGCAGTACTTC	CASQRGSATYEQYF
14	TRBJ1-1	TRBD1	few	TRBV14	TGTGCCAGCAGCGTTAGACAGGGGGCCACTGAAGCTTTCTTT	CASSVRQGATEAFF
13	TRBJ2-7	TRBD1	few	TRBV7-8	TGTGCCAGCAGCTTAGTAGGGGGCCACGAGCAGTACTTC	CASSLVGGHEQYF
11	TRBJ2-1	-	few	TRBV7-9	TGTGCCAGCGGCAGAAACAATGAGCAGTTCTTC	CASGRNNEQFF
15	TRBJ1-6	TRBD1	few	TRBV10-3	TGTGCCATCAGTCCCGGGACAGGGCCTAATTCACCCCTCCACTTT	CAISPGTGPNSPLHF
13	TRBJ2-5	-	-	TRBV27	TGTGCCAGCAGTTCCAGGGCAGAAGAGACCCAGTACTTC	CASSSRAEETQYF
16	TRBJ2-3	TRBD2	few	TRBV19	TGTGCCAGTAGTATCGGGGGGGGCCAGGGAGGCGATACGCAGTATTTT	CASSIGGGQGGDTQYF
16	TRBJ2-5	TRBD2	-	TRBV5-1	TGCGCCAGCAGCTTTAGCGGGGGAGCAATTCAAGAGACCCAGTACTTC	CASSFSGGAIQETQYF
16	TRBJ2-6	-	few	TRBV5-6	TGTGCCAGCAACAAAATCAGGGGCTCCGGGGCCAACGTCCTGACTTTC	CASNKIRGSGANVLTF
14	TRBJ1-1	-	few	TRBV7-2	TGTGCCAGCAGCTTAGTAGATATGAACACTGAAGCTTTCTTT	CASSLVDMNTEAFF
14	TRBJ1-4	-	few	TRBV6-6	TGTGCCAGCAGGTCCGGGACACTTTATGAAAAACTGTTTTTT	CASRSGTLYEKLFF
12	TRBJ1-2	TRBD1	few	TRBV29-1	TGCAGCGTCTCGACAGGGAACGGTGGCTACACCTTC	CSVSTGNGGYTF
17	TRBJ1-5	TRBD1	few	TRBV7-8	TGTGCCAGCAGCCCATCACCGGGACAGGGGACTAGTCAGCCCCAGCATTTT	CASSPSPGQGTSQPQHF
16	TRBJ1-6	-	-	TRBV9	TGTGCCAGCAGCGTAGGAGTAGGAGGAACTAATTCACCCCTCCACTTT	CASSVGVGGTNSPLHF
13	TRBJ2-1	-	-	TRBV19	TGTGCCAGTAGTACCTCCGGGGGGCCGGTGGAGTTCTTC	CASSTSGGPVEFF
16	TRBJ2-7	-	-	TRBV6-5	TGTGCCAGCAGTTACTCTAACGCGGGACAGTACTACGAGCAGTACTTC	CASSYSNAGQYYEQYF
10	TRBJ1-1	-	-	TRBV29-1	TGCAGCGTTGTCGACACTGAAGCTTTCTTT	CSVVDTEAFF
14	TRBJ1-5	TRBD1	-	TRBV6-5	TGTGCCAGCAGCTCCCTGACAGGGTTTCAGCCCCAGCATTTT	CASSSLTGFQPQHF
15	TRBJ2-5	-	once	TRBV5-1	TGCGCCAGCAGCTTGGTGTCCGACAGAGAAGAGACCCAGTACTTC	CASSLVSDREETQYF